This T cell receptor beta chain was profiled in a study of blood T cell repertoires in COVID-19. Study in general: Some COVID-19 samples were acute and others convalescent; all came from the United States, Italy and Spain.

The V segment lost 5 bases and the J segment 3 bases; nucleotides outside the gene matches: 6. There are 14 residues in the CDR3. The germline CDR1 and CDR2 sequences are SGHNT and YENEEA. Authors' analysis steps: For nucleated cells, counts were estimated from reference gene primer amplification. Generated by immunoSEQ multiplex PCR, the TCRdb table keeps only in-frame clones and is missing some. Clonal size and the V and J genes are those of that table, whereas D and trimming came from the DNA. The data contain 100,000 to 140,000 clones, around 90% of them singletons. The TCR comes from a woman aged 25 to 39 with acute or convalescent COVID-19. This sequence joins TRBV11-3 and TRBJ1-1, with 7 nucleotides matching TRBD1. The sequenced material came from peripheral blood. The CDR3 region is CASSLGQAYTEAFF. In DNA form, the CDR3 reads TGTGCCAGCAGCCTCGGACAGGCTTACACTGAAGCTTTCTTT.